The clone carrying this T cell receptor beta chain appeared a few times. Its specificity is unknown. Treatment indicated: approximately 9-day PBMC culture with coronavirus spike peptide pools or control peptides (ViraFEST assay). Harvesting of the unexposed donor's CD4+ T cells predated the COVID-19 pandemic (2011-2018). Peptide-pool expansion of antigen-specific T cells preceded TCR sequencing in ViraFEST. The sample belongs to a study of vaccination and CD4 T cells after COVID-19. The overall study: Overlapping SARS-CoV-2, HCoV-NL63, HCoV-OC43 and HCoV-229E spike peptides were used to stimulate cells.

Per the germline V gene, CDR1 is DFQATT and CDR2 is SNEGSKA (reference sequence). V lost 1 base, J lost 3 bases, and 4 bases stayed unmatched. The CDR3 consists of 16 residues. Researchers used the Oncomine TCR Beta short-read assay to sequence DNA from cultured CD4+ T cells. Researchers extracted genomic DNA from CD4+ T cells that had been cultured. Each CDR3 protein is one row after TCRdb ran MiXCR on the PCR reads. Seen here are over 8,500 distinct CDR3 sequences, 25% to 35% observed once, and the top ten hold more than 20%. The TCR was taken from a human donor in good health. This chain connects TRBV20-1 to TRBJ1-5; 12 bases are a match to TRBD1. What was sequenced was CD4+ T cells from blood, cultured in vitro. In nucleotides, the CDR3 is TGCAGTGCTAGAGGTCAGGGACAGGGGGCCAATCAGCCCCAGCATTTT. Translating gives CSARGQGQGANQPQHF.